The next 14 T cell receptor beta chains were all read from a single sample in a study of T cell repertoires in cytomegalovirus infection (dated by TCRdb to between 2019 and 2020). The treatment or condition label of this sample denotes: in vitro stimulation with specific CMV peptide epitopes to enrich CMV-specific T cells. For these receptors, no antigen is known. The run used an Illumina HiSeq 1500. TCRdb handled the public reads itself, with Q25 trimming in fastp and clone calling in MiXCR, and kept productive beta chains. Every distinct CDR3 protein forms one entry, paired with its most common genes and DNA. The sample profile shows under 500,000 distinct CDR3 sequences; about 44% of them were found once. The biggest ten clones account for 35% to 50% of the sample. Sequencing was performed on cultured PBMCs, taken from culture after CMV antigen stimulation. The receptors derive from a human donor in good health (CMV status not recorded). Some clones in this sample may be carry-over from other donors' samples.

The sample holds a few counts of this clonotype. CDR3 residues: CASSSLAGGAKNIQYF. CDR3 DNA: TGTGCCAGCAGCTCTCTAGCGGGAGGAGCCAAAAACATTCAGTACTTC. This rearrangement joins TRBV5-5 to TRBJ2-4, with TRBD2 matching 11 bases. The CDR3 is made up of 16 amino acids. Germline CDR1 SGHKS, CDR2 YYEKEE (reference sequence). The ends lost 3 bases at V and 0 bases at J; junction bases unmatched: 2.

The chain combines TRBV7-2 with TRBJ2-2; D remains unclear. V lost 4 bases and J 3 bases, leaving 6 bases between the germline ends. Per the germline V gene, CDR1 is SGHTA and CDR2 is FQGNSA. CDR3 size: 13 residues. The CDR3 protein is CASSSDYTGELFF. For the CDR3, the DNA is TGTGCCAGCAGCTCCGACTACACCGGGGAGCTGTTTTTT.

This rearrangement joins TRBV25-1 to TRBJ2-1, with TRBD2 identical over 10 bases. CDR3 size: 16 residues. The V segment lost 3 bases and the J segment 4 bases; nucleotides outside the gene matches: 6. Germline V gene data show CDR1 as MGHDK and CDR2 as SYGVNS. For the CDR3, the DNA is TGTGCCAGCAGTGAGCCGGGACTAGCGACATACAATGAGCAGTTCTTC. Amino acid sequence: CASSEPGLATYNEQFF.

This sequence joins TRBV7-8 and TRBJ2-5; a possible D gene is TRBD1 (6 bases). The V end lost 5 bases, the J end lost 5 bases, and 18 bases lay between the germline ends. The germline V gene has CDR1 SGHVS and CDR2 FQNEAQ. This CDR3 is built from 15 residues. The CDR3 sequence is CASSAVQGSVETQYF. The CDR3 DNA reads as TGTGCCAGCAGCGCCGTACAGGGTAGCGTTGAGACCCAGTACTTC.

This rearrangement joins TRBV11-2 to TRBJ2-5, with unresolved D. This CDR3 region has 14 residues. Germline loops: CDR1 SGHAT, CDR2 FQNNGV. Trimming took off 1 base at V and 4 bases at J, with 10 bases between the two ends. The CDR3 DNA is TGTGCCAGCAGCTTAGCTAGGACCGGAGAGACCCAGTACTTC. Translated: CASSLARTGETQYF.

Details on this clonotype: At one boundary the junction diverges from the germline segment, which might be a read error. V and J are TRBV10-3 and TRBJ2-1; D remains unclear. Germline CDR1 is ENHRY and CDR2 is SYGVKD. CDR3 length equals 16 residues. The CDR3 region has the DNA TGTGCCATCAGCGAGTCCGGAAGCGTATCAGTCAATGAGCAGTTCTTC. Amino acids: CAISESGSVSVNEQFF.

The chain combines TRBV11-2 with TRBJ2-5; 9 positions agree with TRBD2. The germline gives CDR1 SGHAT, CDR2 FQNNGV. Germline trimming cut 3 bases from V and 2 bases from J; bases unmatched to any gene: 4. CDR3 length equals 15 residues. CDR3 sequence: CASSLSSGVQETQYF. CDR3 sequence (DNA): TGTGCCAGCAGCTTGTCTAGCGGGGTACAAGAGACCCAGTACTTC.

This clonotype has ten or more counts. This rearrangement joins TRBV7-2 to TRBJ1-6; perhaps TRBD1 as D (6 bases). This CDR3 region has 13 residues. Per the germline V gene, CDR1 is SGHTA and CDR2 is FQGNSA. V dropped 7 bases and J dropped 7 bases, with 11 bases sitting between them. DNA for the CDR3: TGTGCCAGCACCGGACAGCCGAATTCACCCCTCCACTTT. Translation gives CASTGQPNSPLHF.

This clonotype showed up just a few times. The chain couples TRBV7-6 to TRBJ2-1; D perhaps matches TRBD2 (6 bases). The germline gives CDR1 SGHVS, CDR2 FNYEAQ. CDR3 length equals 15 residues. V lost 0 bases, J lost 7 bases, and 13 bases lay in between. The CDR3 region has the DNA TGTGCCAGCAGCTTAGCGCTCGGACTAATGAATGAGCAGTTCTTC. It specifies CASSLALGLMNEQFF.

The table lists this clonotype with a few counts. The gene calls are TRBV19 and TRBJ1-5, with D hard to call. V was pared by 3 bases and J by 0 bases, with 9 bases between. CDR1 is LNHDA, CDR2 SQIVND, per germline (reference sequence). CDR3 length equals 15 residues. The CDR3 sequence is CASSIQRYSNQPQHF. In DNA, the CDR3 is TGTGCCAGTAGTATCCAGAGATATAGCAATCAGCCCCAGCATTTT. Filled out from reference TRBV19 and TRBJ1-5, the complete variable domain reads DGGITQSPKYLFRKEGQNVTLSCEQNLNHDAMYWYRQDPGQGLRLIYYSQIVNDFQKGDIAEGYSVSREKKESFPLTVTSAQKNPTAFYLCASSIQRYSNQPQHFGDGTRLSIL.

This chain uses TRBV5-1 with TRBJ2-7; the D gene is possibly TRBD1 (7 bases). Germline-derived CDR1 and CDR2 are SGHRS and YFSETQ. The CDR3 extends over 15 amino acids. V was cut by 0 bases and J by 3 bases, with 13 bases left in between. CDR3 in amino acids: CASSLGAGGHYEQYF. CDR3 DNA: TGCGCCAGCAGCTTGGGGGCAGGGGGGCACTACGAGCAGTACTTC.

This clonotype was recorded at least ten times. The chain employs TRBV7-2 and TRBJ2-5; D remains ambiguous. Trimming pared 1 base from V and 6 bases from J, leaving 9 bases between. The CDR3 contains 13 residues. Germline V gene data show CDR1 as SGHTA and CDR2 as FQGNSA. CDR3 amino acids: CASSLGEGQTQYF. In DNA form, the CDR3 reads TGTGCCAGCAGCTTAGGGGAAGGACAGACCCAGTACTTC.

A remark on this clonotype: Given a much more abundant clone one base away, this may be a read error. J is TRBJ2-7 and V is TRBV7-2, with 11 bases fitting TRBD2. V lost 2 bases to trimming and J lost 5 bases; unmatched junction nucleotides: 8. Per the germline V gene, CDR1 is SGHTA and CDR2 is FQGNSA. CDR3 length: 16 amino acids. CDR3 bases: TGTGCCAGCAGCTTAATGGGTAGCGGGGGGGCCGACGAGCAGTACTTC. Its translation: CASSLMGSGGADEQYF.

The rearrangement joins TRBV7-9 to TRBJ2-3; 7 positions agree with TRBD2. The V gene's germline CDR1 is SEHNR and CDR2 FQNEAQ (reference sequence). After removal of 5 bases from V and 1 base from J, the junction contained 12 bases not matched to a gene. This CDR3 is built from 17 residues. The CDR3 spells CASSPGMLADRTDTQYF. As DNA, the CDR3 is TGTGCCAGCAGCCCGGGGATGCTAGCGGACCGCACAGATACGCAGTATTTT. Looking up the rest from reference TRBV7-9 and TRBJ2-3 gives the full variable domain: DTGVSQNPRHKITKRGQNVTFRCDPISEHNRLYWYRQTLGQGPEFLTYFQNEAQLEKSRLLSDRFSAERPKGSFSTLEIQRTEQGDSAMYLCASSPGMLADRTDTQYFGPGTRLTVL.